Presented here are 20 T cell receptor beta chains from one specimen sequenced in a study of blood T cell repertoires in COVID-19. This table comes from immunoSEQ multiplex PCR, and its TCRdb copy is limited to in-frame clones, with some not included. The data show around 150,000 clones, roughly 88% seen once. The sequencing sample was made of PBMCs or T cells enriched from blood (not recorded which). Receptors were obtained from an older woman who had recovered from COVID-19.

The V and J genes are TRBV28 and TRBJ2-7; TRBD2 agrees at 11 bases. This CDR3 is 15 amino acids long. CDR1 MDHEN and CDR2 SYDVKM come from the germline V gene. Trimming removed 5 bases from V and 2 bases from J; junction bases left unmatched: 5. The CDR3 spells CASSLPGLAAYEQYF. The CDR3 region has the DNA TGTGCCAGCAGTCTGCCGGGACTAGCGGCCTACGAGCAGTACTTC. Complete variable domain (other parts from reference TRBV28 and TRBJ2-7): DVKVTQSSRYLVKRTGEKVFLECVQDMDHENMFWYRQDPGLGLRLIYFSYDVKMKEKGDIPEGYSVSREKKERFSLILESASTNQTSMYLCASSLPGLAAYEQYFGPGTRLTVT.

The chain combines TRBV5-1 with TRBJ2-7, with TRBD2 identical over 7 bases. The length of the CDR3 is 14 residues. Trimming removed 0 bases from V and 4 bases from J; junction bases left unmatched: 4. Germline V gene data show CDR1 as SGHRS and CDR2 as YFSETQ. In DNA, the CDR3 is TGCGCCAGCAGCTTGGTTGGCGGGGGATACGAGCAGTACTTC. Protein product: CASSLVGGGYEQYF.

This clone appeared a few times. CDR3: CASSPGGGINEQFF. The CDR3 DNA is TGTGCCAGCTCACCCGGCGGTGGAATCAATGAGCAGTTCTTC. J is TRBJ2-1 and V is TRBV18; D unresolved. Germline values: CDR1 KGHSH, CDR2 LQKENI. The CDR3 loop spans 14 amino acids. Trimming cost V 3 bases and J 6 bases, with 12 bases left between them.

The chain employs TRBV3-1 (or the pseudogene TRBV3-2) and TRBJ2-7; TRBD2 matches at 8 bases. V gave up 0 bases and J gave up 2 bases; unmatched junction bases: 3. CDR1 and CDR2 from the germline V gene are LGHDT and YNNKEL (reference sequence). This CDR3 has 15 amino acids. The CDR3 sequence is CASSQDPGGTYEQYF. As DNA, the CDR3 is TGTGCCAGCAGCCAAGACCCGGGGGGGACCTACGAGCAGTACTTC.

The sample holds one count of this clone. The rearrangement joins TRBV2 to TRBJ1-6, with D maybe TRBD1 (5 bases). Germline V gives CDR1 SNHLY, CDR2 FYNNEI. The CDR3 sequence is 15 residues long. V lost 8 bases, J lost 5 bases, and 16 bases lay in between. CDR3 sequence reads: CASSRQLSNNSPLHF. The CDR3 nucleotides read TGTGCCAGCTCTAGACAGCTTTCAAATAATTCACCCCTCCACTTT.

J is TRBJ1-2 and V is TRBV9; unclear D gene. The CDR3 length is 14 residues. Trimming took off 4 bases at V and 2 bases at J, with 12 bases between the two ends. CDR1 is SGDLS and CDR2 is YYNGEE in the germline V gene. The CDR3 DNA sequence: TGTGCCAGCAGCCCCGAGGGAGGCAACTATGGCTACACCTTC. This translates into CASSPEGGNYGYTF.

V is TRBV5-1 and J is TRBJ2-5; 12 bases are a match to TRBD1. V shed 4 bases and J 5 bases; nucleotides not matched to a gene: 6. Germline-derived CDR1 and CDR2 are SGHRS and YFSETQ. There are 15 residues in the CDR3. The CDR3 DNA sequence: TGCGCCAGCAGCCCCGGGACAGGGGGCGCGGAGACCCAGTACTTC. It yields the protein CASSPGTGGAETQYF. The full variable domain, its missing parts supplied by reference TRBV5-1 and TRBJ2-5, is KAGVTQTPRYLIKTRGQQVTLSCSPISGHRSVSWYQQTPGQGLQFLFEYFSETQRNKGNFPGRFSGRQFSNSRSEMNVSTLELGDSALYLCASSPGTGGAETQYFGPGTRLLVL.

V is TRBV5-1 and J is TRBJ1-1; D is unresolved. Germline-derived CDR1 and CDR2 are SGHRS and YFSETQ. This CDR3 contains 16 residues. Trimming pared 1 base from V and 0 bases from J, leaving 13 bases between. For the CDR3, the DNA is TGCGCCAGCAGCTTGTTGGCGGGAGATATGAACACTGAAGCTTTCTTT. Residues: CASSLLAGDMNTEAFF.

This chain joins TRBV18 and TRBJ2-1; 8 bases are a match to TRBD1. J was trimmed by 0 bases and V by 2 bases; bases with no gene match: 0. The CDR3 length is 15 residues. Germline values: CDR1 KGHSH, CDR2 LQKENI. CDR3 protein: CASSPGQGSYNEQFF. The DNA of the CDR3 is TGTGCCAGCTCACCAGGACAGGGCTCCTACAATGAGCAGTTCTTC.

The chain links TRBV28 to TRBJ2-6; D call uncertain. V was trimmed by 3 bases and J by 4 bases, leaving 10 bases between them. The CDR3 length is 15 residues. Per germline, CDR1 MDHEN and CDR2 SYDVKM. This chain's CDR3 is CASSFALGGANVLTF. In nucleotides, the CDR3 is TGTGCCAGCAGTTTTGCCCTGGGCGGGGCCAACGTCCTGACTTTC. Supplemented by reference TRBV28 and TRBJ2-6, the full variable domain reads DVKVTQSSRYLVKRTGEKVFLECVQDMDHENMFWYRQDPGLGLRLIYFSYDVKMKEKGDIPEGYSVSREKKERFSLILESASTNQTSMYLCASSFALGGANVLTFGAGSRLTVL.

The genes are TRBV7-3 and TRBJ2-1; no definite D call. The CDR3 consists of 16 residues. CDR1 and CDR2 from the germline V gene are SGHTA and FQGTGA. V lost 4 bases to trimming and J lost 6 bases, with 19 bases between them. The CDR3 loop is CASSSTPGSHFNEQFF. The DNA for the CDR3 is TGTGCCAGCAGCTCCACTCCAGGATCACACTTCAATGAGCAGTTCTTC. The full variable domain, rest sourced from reference TRBV7-3 and TRBJ2-1, is GAGVSQTPSNKVTEKGKYVELRCDPISGHTALYWYRQSLGQGPEFLIYFQGTGAADDSGLPNDRFFAVRPEGSVSTLKIQRTERGDSAVYLCASSSTPGSHFNEQFFGPGTRLTVL.

The chain combines TRBV15 with TRBJ1-2; maybe TRBD1 (5 bases). Trimming cost V 3 bases and J 4 bases, with 12 bases left between them. The CDR3 runs 14 residues. Per the germline V gene, CDR1 is LNHNV and CDR2 is YYDKDF (reference sequence). Here the CDR3 reads CATSRGGDSYGYTF. The CDR3 DNA follows: TGTGCCACCAGCAGGGGAGGGGACTCCTATGGCTACACCTTC.

As to this clone: Germline is not matched at one junction end, which may reflect a read error. J is TRBJ2-7 and V is TRBV28; TRBD2 aligns across 9 bases. The CDR3 consists of 15 residues. Germline V gene lookup returns CDR1 MDHEN and CDR2 SYDVKM. The DNA of the CDR3 is TGTGTCAGCAGTTCGGGACTAGCAGCGGGCTACGAGCAGTACTTC. It codes for CVSSSGLAAGYEQYF.

The V gene is TRBV3-1 (or the pseudogene TRBV3-2), the J gene TRBJ2-1; 12 nucleotides line up with TRBD2. Germline V CDR1 and CDR2: LGHDT, YNNKEL (reference sequence). V trimming: 2 bases; J trimming: 6 bases; junction bases outside the gene matches: 17. The CDR3 spans 20 residues. In DNA, the CDR3 is TGTGCCAGCAGCCAATTGGTGGCCCTCCGAGGACTAGCGGGACCCAATGAGCAGTTCTTC. Protein: CASSQLVALRGLAGPNEQFF.

The chain uses TRBV5-4 and TRBJ2-1; a possible D gene is TRBD2 (6 bases). V lost 0 bases, J lost 2 bases, and 12 bases lay in between. Germline CDR1 is SGHNT and CDR2 is YYREEE (reference sequence). This CDR3 has 16 amino acids. The CDR3 region is CASSLARRETYNEQFF. The CDR3 DNA follows: TGTGCCAGCAGCTTGGCCCGGAGGGAAACCTACAATGAGCAGTTCTTC.

V is TRBV18 and J is TRBJ2-7; possibly TRBD2 for D (6 bases). CDR1 is KGHSH, CDR2 LQKENI, per germline. The CDR3 contains 14 residues. With 3 bases removed from V and 5 bases from J, the gap between germline ends came to 14 bases. Written as DNA, the CDR3 is TGTGCCAGCTCACCGGGGGGAATAGCGAACGAGCAGTACTTC. It yields the protein CASSPGGIANEQYF.

V gene TRBV9 combines with J gene TRBJ1-4; D possibly corresponds to TRBD1 (5 bases). Germline V gene data show CDR1 as SGDLS and CDR2 as YYNGEE. The CDR3 runs to 18 residues. The ends were cut back, 1 base at V and 11 bases at J, with 27 bases in the middle. CDR3 protein: CASSVRAGPGLISSKLFF. As DNA, the CDR3 is TGTGCCAGCAGCGTAAGGGCGGGGCCGGGCCTCATTTCGAGCAAACTGTTTTTT. The full variable domain, completed using reference TRBV9 and TRBJ1-4, is DSGVTQTPKHLITATGQRVTLRCSPRSGDLSVYWYQQSLDQGLQFLIQYYNGEERAKGNILERFSAQQFPDLHSELNLSSLELGDSALYFCASSVRAGPGLISSKLFFGSGTQLSVL.

This chain links TRBV9 with TRBJ1-3, with TRBD1 as a possible D gene (5 bases). The CDR3 sequence is 17 residues long. Per the germline V gene, CDR1 is SGDLS and CDR2 is YYNGEE. V was trimmed by 0 bases and J by 0 bases, leaving 13 bases between them. The CDR3 sequence is CASSVEYQGYSGNTIYF. CDR3 bases: TGTGCCAGCAGCGTAGAGTACCAGGGTTACTCTGGAAACACCATATATTTT. Looking up the rest from reference TRBV9 and TRBJ1-3 gives the full variable domain: DSGVTQTPKHLITATGQRVTLRCSPRSGDLSVYWYQQSLDQGLQFLIQYYNGEERAKGNILERFSAQQFPDLHSELNLSSLELGDSALYFCASSVEYQGYSGNTIYFGEGSWLTVV.

The chain joins TRBV28 to TRBJ2-5; D not resolved. Looked up from germline, CDR1 is MDHEN and CDR2 is SYDVKM. The CDR3 contains 14 residues. V gave up 3 bases and J gave up 2 bases, with 10 bases separating them. This CDR3 is CASSFLGIQETQYF. Written as DNA, the CDR3 is TGTGCCAGCAGTTTTTTGGGCATTCAAGAGACCCAGTACTTC. The complete variable domain, with remaining parts taken from reference TRBV28 and TRBJ2-5, reads DVKVTQSSRYLVKRTGEKVFLECVQDMDHENMFWYRQDPGLGLRLIYFSYDVKMKEKGDIPEGYSVSREKKERFSLILESASTNQTSMYLCASSFLGIQETQYFGPGTRLLVL.

The chain carries TRBV9 and TRBJ1-2; tentatively, D is TRBD1 (6 bases). V lost 0 bases to trimming and J lost 1 base, with 19 bases between them. This CDR3 comprises 18 residues. The germline gives CDR1 SGDLS, CDR2 YYNGEE. CDR3 nucleotide sequence: TGTGCCAGCAGCGTAGGACGCGACGTGGGGGCCTATAACTATGGCTACACCTTC. Its translation: CASSVGRDVGAYNYGYTF.